A single sample is the source of the 17 T cell receptor beta chains below, sequenced in a study of radiation and T cells in renal cell carcinoma. As for time point: blood 4 weeks post-SBRT, at nephrectomy. Treatment specified: 15 Gy SBRT to primary tumor, nephrectomy 4 weeks later. The repertoire was sequenced with immunoSEQ multiplex PCR; TCRdb's copy has only in-frame clones and lacks some. The sample lists approximately 90,000 clones, around 81% seen once, with around 9.4% in the top ten. This sample comprised blood, obtained from a patient whose treatment included radiotherapy and nephrectomy. These receptors were obtained from a middle-aged man with renal cell carcinoma.

The chain recombines TRBV7-2 with TRBJ1-3; the D gene is possibly TRBD1 (5 bases). The CDR3 is made up of 15 amino acids. CDR1 and CDR2 from the germline V gene are SGHTA and FQGNSA. V was pared by 6 bases and J by 4 bases, with 16 bases between. In nucleotides, the CDR3 is TGTGCCAGCAGTTTCAGGGTCCCTTCAGGAAACACCATATATTTT. As protein: CASSFRVPSGNTIYF.

The chain recombines TRBV5-4 with TRBJ2-3; TRBD2 agrees at 11 bases. The CDR3 consists of 17 residues. The V and J ends lost 1 base and 5 bases, in that order; junction bases with no gene match: 9. Per germline, CDR1 SGHNT and CDR2 YYREEE (reference sequence). The CDR3 reads CASSLPSSGRHKDTQYF. The CDR3 coding sequence is TGTGCCAGCAGCTTGCCATCTAGCGGGAGGCATAAAGATACGCAGTATTTT.

The genes are TRBV29-1 and TRBJ2-1, with D possibly matching TRBD2 (6 bases). This CDR3 spans 13 amino acids. Trimming shortened V by 6 bases and J by 8 bases, and 17 bases separated the two germline ends. CDR1 is SQVTM, CDR2 ANQGSEA, per germline. CDR3 sequence: CSVLFWGGDEQFF. CDR3 bases: TGCAGCGTCCTTTTCTGGGGAGGAGATGAGCAGTTCTTC.

The rearrangement links TRBV7-3 to TRBJ2-1, with a tentative D call TRBD2 (5 bases). The CDR3 covers 16 residues. V gave up 5 bases and J gave up 2 bases, with 16 bases separating them. Germline V gene data show CDR1 as SGHTA and CDR2 as FQGTGA. CDR3 loop: CASSPSGILTYNEQFF. CDR3 sequence (DNA): TGTGCCAGCAGCCCGTCGGGGATTTTAACCTACAATGAGCAGTTCTTC.

The chain joins TRBV9 to TRBJ1-2, with 11 bases identical to TRBD1. J gave up 8 bases and V 0 bases, and 9 bases lay outside the gene matches. Germline loops: CDR1 SGDLS, CDR2 YYNGEE. The CDR3 has 16 amino acids. The CDR3 bases are TGTGCCAGCAGCGTAGCTTCAGGGACAGGGGGTCGAGGCTACACCTTC. This codes for CASSVASGTGGRGYTF.

A few counts support this clone. The rearrangement uses TRBV19 and TRBJ2-2; D call uncertain. The CDR3 runs 15 residues. Germline CDR1 and CDR2: LNHDA and SQIVND (reference sequence). The germline V and J ends were trimmed by 0 bases and 3 bases, with 8 bases remaining between them. CDR3 amino acids: CASSIDRVDTGELFF. The CDR3, as DNA: TGTGCCAGTAGTATAGATCGGGTTGACACCGGGGAGCTGTTTTTT.

The chain links TRBV18 to TRBJ1-4, with D perhaps matching TRBD1 (5 bases). The CDR3 covers 16 residues. V was clipped by 2 bases and J by 5 bases, with 15 bases between them. CDR1 is KGHSH, CDR2 LQKENI, per germline. In DNA form, the CDR3 reads TGTGCCAGCTCACCAAATTCCTTCAGGGCGAATGAAAAACTGTTTTTT. Translation: CASSPNSFRANEKLFF.

This sequence joins TRBV7-3 and TRBJ2-1, with D uncertain. Germline CDR1 reads SGHTA; CDR2 reads FQGTGA. Trimming cost V 2 bases and J 3 bases, with 8 bases left between them. The length of the CDR3 is 14 residues. This chain's CDR3 is CASSLVANYNEQFF. DNA of the CDR3: TGTGCCAGCAGCTTAGTTGCCAACTACAATGAGCAGTTCTTC.

V usage is TRBV6-6 and J usage is TRBJ2-6; D may be TRBD1 (6 bases). The germline V gene encodes CDR1 MNHNY and CDR2 SVGAGI (reference sequence). Deletions cut 10 bases from V and 2 bases from J, with 12 bases between. CDR3 length equals 14 residues. Here the CDR3 reads CATYRDTGANVLTF. The DNA for the CDR3 is TGTGCCACCTACAGGGATACTGGGGCCAACGTCCTGACTTTC.

The V and J genes are TRBV5-1 and TRBJ1-3; the D is unclear. CDR1 and CDR2 (germline): SGHRS, YFSETQ. This CDR3 is built from 14 residues. V lost 2 bases and J lost 4, with 10 bases in between. The CDR3 DNA reads TGCGCCAGCAGCTTTTCATTAGGGGGAAACACCATATATTTT. Translating it yields CASSFSLGGNTIYF.

The chain combines TRBV5-1 with TRBJ2-1; 9 bases are a match to TRBD1. From germline, CDR1 is SGHRS and CDR2 YFSETQ. V shed 4 bases and J 9 bases; nucleotides not matched to a gene: 8. This CDR3 region has 14 residues. Here the CDR3 reads CASSAGQGIGEQFF. CDR3 coding DNA: TGCGCCAGCAGCGCGGGACAGGGTATCGGTGAGCAGTTCTTC.

This rearrangement joins TRBV19 to TRBJ2-5; D perhaps matches TRBD2 (5 bases). The CDR3 totals 13 residues. V was clipped by 3 bases and J by 1 base, with 6 bases between them. The V gene's germline CDR1 is LNHDA and CDR2 SQIVND (reference sequence). Here the CDR3 DNA reads TGTGCCAGTAGTATCGGGGTCCAAGAGACCCAGTACTTC. Protein sequence: CASSIGVQETQYF.

As DNA, the CDR3 is TGTGCCTGGAGGAGACCCCACACCGGGGAGCTGTTTTTT. Translating it yields CAWRRPHTGELFF. The chain has TRBV30 and TRBJ2-2, with D uncertain. CDR1 is GTSNPN, CDR2 SVGIG, per germline (reference sequence). The CDR3 totals 13 residues. Between the trimmed V and J ends, which lost 3 bases and 3 bases, there was a span of 8 bases. Variable domain in full (rest from reference TRBV30 and TRBJ2-2): SQTIHQWPATLVQPVGSPLSLECTVEGTSNPNLYWYRQAAGRGLQLLFYSVGIGQISSEVPQNLSASRPQDRQFILSSKKLLLSDSGFYLCAWRRPHTGELFFGEGSRLTVL.

V usage is TRBV6-1 and J usage is TRBJ2-7; 9 bases are shared with TRBD2. This CDR3 is built from 17 residues. Trimming took 0 bases from V and 4 from J; bases not matched to a gene: 10. Germline V gene data show CDR1 as MNHNS and CDR2 as SASEGT. CDR3 bases: TGTGCCAGCAGTGAAGCAAGACCGGGACTAGCCGTGTACGAGCAGTACTTC. This gives the protein CASSEARPGLAVYEQYF.

V and J are TRBV5-1 and TRBJ1-3, with D possibly being TRBD1 (5 bases). The V end lost 0 bases, the J end lost 1 base, and 11 bases lay between the germline ends. The CDR3 loop spans 16 amino acids. The germline CDR1 and CDR2 sequences are SGHRS and YFSETQ. This chain's CDR3 is CASSLVGTASGNTIYF. In nucleotides, the CDR3 is TGCGCCAGCAGCTTGGTGGGGACGGCTTCTGGAAACACCATATATTTT.

This chain joins TRBV19 and TRBJ2-3; D is possibly TRBD2 (6 bases). Trimming pared 3 bases from V and 1 base from J, leaving 14 bases between. The CDR3 sequence is 16 residues long. The germline V gene has CDR1 LNHDA and CDR2 SQIVND (reference sequence). The chain's CDR3 is CASSIPPGEGTDTQYF. The CDR3 DNA reads as TGTGCCAGTAGTATCCCCCCGGGGGAAGGCACAGATACGCAGTATTTT.

The chain recombines TRBV29-1 with TRBJ1-1; 8 bases are a match to TRBD1. Germline CDR1 reads SQVTM; CDR2 reads ANQGSEA. CDR3 length equals 14 residues. V lost 7 bases and J lost 0; bases outside the gene matches: 7. In DNA, the CDR3 is TGCAGCGCGACAGGGGCGAACCTGAACACTGAAGCTTTCTTT. Translated: CSATGANLNTEAFF.